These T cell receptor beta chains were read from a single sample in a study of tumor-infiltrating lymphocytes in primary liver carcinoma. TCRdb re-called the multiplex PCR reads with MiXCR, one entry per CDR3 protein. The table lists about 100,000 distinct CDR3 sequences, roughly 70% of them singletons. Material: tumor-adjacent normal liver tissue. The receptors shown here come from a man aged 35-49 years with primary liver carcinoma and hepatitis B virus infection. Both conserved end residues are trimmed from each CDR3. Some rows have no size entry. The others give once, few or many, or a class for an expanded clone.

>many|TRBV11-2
ASSLPMGTGDEQY
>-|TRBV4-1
VNSQEPSGTDTQY
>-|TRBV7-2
ASSLETGERNEQF
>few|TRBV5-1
ASSLDSGEQY
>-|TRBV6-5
ASRYDAGGRDTQY
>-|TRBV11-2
ASSLPGGISYEQY
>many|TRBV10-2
ASTEGGRGDEQF
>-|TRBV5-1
ASSQIPAPGDEQY
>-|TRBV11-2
ASSFPTGMVSEELF
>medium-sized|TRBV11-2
ASSITGPLNGYT
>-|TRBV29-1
IAGTVEVF
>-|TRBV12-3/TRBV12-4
GNTRREYYEQC
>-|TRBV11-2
ASSLRDMGYEQY
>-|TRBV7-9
ASSLEVAQYERH
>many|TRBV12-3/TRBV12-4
ASSSRHPPGELF
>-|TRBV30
AWSVRVLADSYIEQF
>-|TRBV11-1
ASSLVSMNTGELL
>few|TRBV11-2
ASSLGSGVHNEQF
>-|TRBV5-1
ASTPTPGQGIIFGTGELF
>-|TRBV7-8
ASIPPESGNTIY
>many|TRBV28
ASSSRRGKNIQY
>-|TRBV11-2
ASSLSWNTGKLF
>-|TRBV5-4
ASSPGIPEELF